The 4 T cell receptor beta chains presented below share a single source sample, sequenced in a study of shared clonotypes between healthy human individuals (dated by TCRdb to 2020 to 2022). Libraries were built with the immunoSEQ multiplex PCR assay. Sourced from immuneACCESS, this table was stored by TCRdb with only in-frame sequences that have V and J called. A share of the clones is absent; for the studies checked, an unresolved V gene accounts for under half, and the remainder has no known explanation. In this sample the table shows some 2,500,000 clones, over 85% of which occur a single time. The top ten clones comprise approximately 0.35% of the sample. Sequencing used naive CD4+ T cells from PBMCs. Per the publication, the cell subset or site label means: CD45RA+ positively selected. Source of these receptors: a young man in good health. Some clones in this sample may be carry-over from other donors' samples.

The chain's CDR3 is CSVINRDRTYNEQFF. CDR3 DNA: TGCAGCGTTATAAACCGGGACAGGACCTACAATGAGCAGTTCTTC. The chain employs TRBV29-1 and TRBJ2-1, with 8 positions matching TRBD1. V gave up 5 bases and J gave up 2 bases; unmatched junction bases: 8. There are 15 residues in the CDR3. Germline V gene lookup returns CDR1 SQVTM and CDR2 ANQGSEA.

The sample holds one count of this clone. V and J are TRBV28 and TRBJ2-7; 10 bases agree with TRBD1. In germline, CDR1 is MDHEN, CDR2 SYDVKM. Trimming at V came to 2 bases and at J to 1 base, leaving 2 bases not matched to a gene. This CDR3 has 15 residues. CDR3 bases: TGTGCCAGCAGTTTAGGGACAGGGGTATCCTACGAGCAGTACTTC. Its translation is CASSLGTGVSYEQYF.

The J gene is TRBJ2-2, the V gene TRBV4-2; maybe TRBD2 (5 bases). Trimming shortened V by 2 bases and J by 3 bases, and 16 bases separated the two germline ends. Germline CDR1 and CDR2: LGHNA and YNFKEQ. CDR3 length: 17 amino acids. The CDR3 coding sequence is TGTGCCAGCAGCCAAACGAAGTCCGATAGCGACACCGGGGAGCTGTTTTTT. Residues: CASSQTKSDSDTGELFF.

DNA of the CDR3: TGTGCCAGCAGCGCAAGGACAGGGTCCTTAGATACGCAGTATTTT. Its protein is CASSARTGSLDTQYF. The chain combines TRBV5-4 with TRBJ2-3; 8 positions agree with TRBD1. The V gene end was trimmed by 4 bases and the J gene end by 5 bases; junction bases not matched to a gene: 9. This CDR3 spans 15 amino acids. Germline V gene data show CDR1 as SGHNT and CDR2 as YYREEE (reference sequence).